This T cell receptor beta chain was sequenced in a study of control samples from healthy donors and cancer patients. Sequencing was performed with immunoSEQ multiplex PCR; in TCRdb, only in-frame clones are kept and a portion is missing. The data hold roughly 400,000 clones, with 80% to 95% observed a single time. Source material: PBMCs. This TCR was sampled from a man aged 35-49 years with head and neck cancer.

The CDR3 region has the DNA TGTGCCAGCAGCTTAGAGGGGAAGGGAGAGACCCAGTACTTC. It specifies CASSLEGKGETQYF. This chain joins TRBV7-2 and TRBJ2-5, with a possible D match to TRBD1 (5 bases). Germline assignment: CDR1 SGHTA and CDR2 FQGNSA. The CDR3 extends over 14 amino acids. V lost 1 base and J 4 bases, leaving 10 bases between the germline ends.